This TCR beta chain appears in the sequencing data of a study of blood T cell repertoires in COVID-19. The table came from immunoSEQ multiplex PCR; TCRdb's copy has only in-frame clones and leaves some out. The table shows about 70,000 clones, with about 81% occurring only once. Trimming removed 0 bases from V and 3 bases from J; junction bases left unmatched: 5. CDR3 length: 16 amino acids. Germline V gives CDR1 LGHNA, CDR2 YSLEER. This clone was detected only a few times. The sequence was collected from a man older than 75 with acute or convalescent COVID-19. What was sequenced was peripheral blood. This chain connects TRBV4-3 to TRBJ2-3; 8 nucleotides line up with TRBD2. The CDR3 here is CASSQDRASGTDTQYF. The CDR3 coding sequence is TGCGCCAGCAGCCAAGATCGGGCTAGCGGGACAGATACGCAGTATTTT.